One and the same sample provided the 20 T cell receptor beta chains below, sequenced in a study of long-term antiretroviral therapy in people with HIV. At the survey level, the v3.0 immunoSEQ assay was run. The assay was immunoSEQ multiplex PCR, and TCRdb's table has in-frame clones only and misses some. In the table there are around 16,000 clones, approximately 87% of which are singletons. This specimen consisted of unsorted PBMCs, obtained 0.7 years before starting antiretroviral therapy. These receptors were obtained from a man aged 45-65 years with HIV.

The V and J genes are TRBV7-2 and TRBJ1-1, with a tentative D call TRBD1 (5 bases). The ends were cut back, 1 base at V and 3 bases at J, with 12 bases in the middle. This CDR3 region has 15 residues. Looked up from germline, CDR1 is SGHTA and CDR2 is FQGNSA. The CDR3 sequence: CASSLDRGKYTEAFF. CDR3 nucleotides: TGTGCCAGCAGCTTAGATCGGGGGAAATACACTGAAGCTTTCTTT.

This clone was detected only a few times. The CDR3 loop reads CASSVGANGYTF. The CDR3 DNA reads TGTGCCAGCAGTGTGGGGGCGAATGGCTACACCTTC. V is TRBV25-1 and J is TRBJ1-2; TRBD1 is a possible D gene (6 bases). V was clipped by 4 bases and J by 6 bases, with 9 bases between them. This CDR3 spans 12 amino acids. The germline V gene has CDR1 MGHDK and CDR2 SYGVNS.

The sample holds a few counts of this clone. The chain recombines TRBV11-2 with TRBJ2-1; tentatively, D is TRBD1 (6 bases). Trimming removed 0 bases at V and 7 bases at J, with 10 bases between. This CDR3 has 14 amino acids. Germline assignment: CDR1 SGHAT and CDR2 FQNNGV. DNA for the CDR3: TGTGCCAGCAGCTTAGAAGCAGGGACAAATGAGCAGTTCTTC. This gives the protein CASSLEAGTNEQFF.

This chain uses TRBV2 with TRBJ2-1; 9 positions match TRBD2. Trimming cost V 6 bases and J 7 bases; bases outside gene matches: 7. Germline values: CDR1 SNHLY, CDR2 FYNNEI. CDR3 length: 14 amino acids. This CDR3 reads CASRPGLAYNEQFF. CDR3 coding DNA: TGTGCCAGCAGACCGGGACTAGCTTATAATGAGCAGTTCTTC. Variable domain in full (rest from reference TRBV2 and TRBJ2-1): EPEVTQTPSHQVTQMGQEVILRCVPISNHLYFYWYRQILGQKVEFLVSFYNNEISEKSEIFDDQFSVERPDGSNFTLKIRSTKLEDSAMYFCASRPGLAYNEQFFGPGTRLTVL.

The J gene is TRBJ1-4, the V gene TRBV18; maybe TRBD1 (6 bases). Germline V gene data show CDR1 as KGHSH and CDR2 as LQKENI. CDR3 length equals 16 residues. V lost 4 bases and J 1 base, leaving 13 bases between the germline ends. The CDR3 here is CASSLGQTGTNEKLFF. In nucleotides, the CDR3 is TGTGCCAGCTCACTGGGACAAACTGGAACTAATGAAAAACTGTTTTTT.

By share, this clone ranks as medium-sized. The CDR3 region has the DNA TGCGCCAGCAGCTTGGGACTAGCGGGAAGCACAGATACGCAGTATTTT. It is translated as CASSLGLAGSTDTQYF. This chain uses TRBV5-1 with TRBJ2-3; TRBD2 aligns across 11 bases. The ends lost 0 bases at V and 0 bases at J; junction bases unmatched: 0. CDR1 and CDR2 from the germline V gene are SGHRS and YFSETQ. This CDR3 has 16 amino acids.

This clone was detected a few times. CDR3 region: CASSIAREGQPQHF. The CDR3 nucleotides are TGTGCCAGTAGTATCGCGAGGGAAGGGCAGCCCCAGCATTTT. This rearrangement joins TRBV19 to TRBJ1-5; D gene ambiguous. Germline V gene lookup returns CDR1 LNHDA and CDR2 SQIVND (reference sequence). The CDR3 covers 14 residues. The V gene lost 3 bases and the J gene lost 7 bases, with 13 bases spanning the gap. Full variable domain (remainder filled in from reference TRBV19 and TRBJ1-5): DGGITQSPKYLFRKEGQNVTLSCEQNLNHDAMYWYRQDPGQGLRLIYYSQIVNDFQKGDIAEGYSVSREKKESFPLTVTSAQKNPTAFYLCASSIAREGQPQHFGDGTRLSIL.

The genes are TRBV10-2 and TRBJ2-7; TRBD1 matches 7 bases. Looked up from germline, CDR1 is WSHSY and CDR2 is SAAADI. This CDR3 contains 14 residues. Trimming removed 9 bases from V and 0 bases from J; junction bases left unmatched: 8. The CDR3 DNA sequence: TGCGCCAGTAAAACAGGGGTCCCCTCCTACGAGCAGTACTTC. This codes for CASKTGVPSYEQYF.

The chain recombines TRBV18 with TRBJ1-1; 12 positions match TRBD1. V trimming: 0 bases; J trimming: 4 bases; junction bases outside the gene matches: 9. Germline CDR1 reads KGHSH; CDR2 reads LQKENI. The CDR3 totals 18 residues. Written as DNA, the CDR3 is TGTGCCAGCTCACCACCGGTCGGGACAGGGGGCGTTACCACTGAAGCTTTCTTT. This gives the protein CASSPPVGTGGVTTEAFF.

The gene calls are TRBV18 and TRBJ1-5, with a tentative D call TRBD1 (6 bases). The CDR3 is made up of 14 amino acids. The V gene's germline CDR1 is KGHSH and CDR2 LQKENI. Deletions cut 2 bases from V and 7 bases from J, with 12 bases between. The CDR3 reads CASSPATGRQPQHF. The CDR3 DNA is TGTGCCAGCTCACCAGCCACAGGGCGCCAGCCCCAGCATTTT.

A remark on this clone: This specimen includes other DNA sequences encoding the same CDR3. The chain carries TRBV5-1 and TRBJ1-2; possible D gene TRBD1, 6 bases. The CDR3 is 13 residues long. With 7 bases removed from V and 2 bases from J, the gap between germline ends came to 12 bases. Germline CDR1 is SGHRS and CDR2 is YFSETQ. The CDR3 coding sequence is TGCGCCAGCGGGGGGGGGCAAAACTATGGCTACACCTTC. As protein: CASGGGQNYGYTF.

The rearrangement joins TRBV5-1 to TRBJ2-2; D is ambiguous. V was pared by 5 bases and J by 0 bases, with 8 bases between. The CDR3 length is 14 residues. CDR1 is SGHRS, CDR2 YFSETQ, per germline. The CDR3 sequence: CASSSTSNTGELFF. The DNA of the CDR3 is TGCGCCAGCAGTTCTACCTCGAACACCGGGGAGCTGTTTTTT.

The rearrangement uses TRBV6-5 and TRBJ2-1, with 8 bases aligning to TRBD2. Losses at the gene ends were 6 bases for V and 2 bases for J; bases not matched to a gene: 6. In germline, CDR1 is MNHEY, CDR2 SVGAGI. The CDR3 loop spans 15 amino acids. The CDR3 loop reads CASSVLAATYNEQFF. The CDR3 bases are TGTGCCAGCAGCGTACTAGCGGCAACCTACAATGAGCAGTTCTTC.

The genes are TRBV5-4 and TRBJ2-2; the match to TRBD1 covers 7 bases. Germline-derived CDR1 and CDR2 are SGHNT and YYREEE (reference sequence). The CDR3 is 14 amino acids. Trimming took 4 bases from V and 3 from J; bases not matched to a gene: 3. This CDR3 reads CASSTGQDTGELFF. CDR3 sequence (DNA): TGTGCCAGCAGCACCGGACAGGACACCGGGGAGCTGTTTTTT.

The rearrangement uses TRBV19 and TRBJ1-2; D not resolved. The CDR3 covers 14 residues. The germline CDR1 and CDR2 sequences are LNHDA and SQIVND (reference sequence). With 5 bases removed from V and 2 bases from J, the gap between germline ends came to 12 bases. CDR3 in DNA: TGTGCCAGTAGTTACACGGGCCGGAACTATGGCTACACCTTC. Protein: CASSYTGRNYGYTF.

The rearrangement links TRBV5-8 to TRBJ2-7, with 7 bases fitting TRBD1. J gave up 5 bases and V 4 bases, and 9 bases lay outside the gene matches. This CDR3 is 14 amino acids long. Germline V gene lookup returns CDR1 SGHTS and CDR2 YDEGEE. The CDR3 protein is CASSPRTGVNEQYF. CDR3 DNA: TGTGCCAGCAGCCCGAGAACAGGGGTAAACGAGCAGTACTTC. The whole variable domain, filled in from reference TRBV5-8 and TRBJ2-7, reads EAGVTQSPTHLIKTRGQQATLRCSPISGHTSVYWYQQALGLGLQFLLWYDEGEERNRGNFPPRFSGRQFPNYSSELNVNALELEDSALYLCASSPRTGVNEQYFGPGTRLTVT.

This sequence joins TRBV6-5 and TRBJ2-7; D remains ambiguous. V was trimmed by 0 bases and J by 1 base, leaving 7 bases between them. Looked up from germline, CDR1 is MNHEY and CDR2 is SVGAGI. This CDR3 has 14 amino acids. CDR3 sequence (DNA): TGTGCCAGCAGTTACTCGCCGTTATCCTACGAGCAGTACTTC. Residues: CASSYSPLSYEQYF.

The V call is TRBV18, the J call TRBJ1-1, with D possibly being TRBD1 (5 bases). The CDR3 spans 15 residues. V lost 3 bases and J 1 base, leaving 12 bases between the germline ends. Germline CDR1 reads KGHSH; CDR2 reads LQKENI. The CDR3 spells CASSPLGDENTEAFF. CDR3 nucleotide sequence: TGTGCCAGCTCACCCCTTGGGGACGAGAACACTGAAGCTTTCTTT.

The CDR3 reads CASSSQGWESYEQYF. CDR3 DNA sequence: TGTGCCAGCAGCTCCCAGGGGTGGGAGTCCTACGAGCAGTACTTC. The rearrangement uses TRBV7-9 and TRBJ2-7; possibly TRBD1 for D (6 bases). Deletions cut 4 bases from V and 1 base from J, with 14 bases between. The germline gives CDR1 SEHNR, CDR2 FQNEAQ (reference sequence). This CDR3 has 15 residues.

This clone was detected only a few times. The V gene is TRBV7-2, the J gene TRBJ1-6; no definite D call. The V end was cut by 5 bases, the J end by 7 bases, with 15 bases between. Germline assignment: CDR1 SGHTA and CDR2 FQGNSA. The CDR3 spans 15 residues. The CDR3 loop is CASSPIFGRNSPLHF. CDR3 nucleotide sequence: TGTGCCAGCAGCCCCATATTCGGCAGAAATTCACCCCTCCACTTT.